These 3 T cell receptor beta chains originate from one sample sequenced in a study of regulatory T cells in long-lasting Graves disease. Arm-PCR of CDR3 regions with iRepertoire HTBI primers generated TCR beta libraries. TCRdb reprocessed the multiplex PCR reads via MiXCR and lists one record per CDR3 protein. Altogether 450,000 to 650,000 distinct CDR3 sequences are present, about 16% being singletons, with the ten largest covering around 25%. The time point here: newly diagnosed GD, antithyroid drugs for less than 3 months. After RNA was extracted from PBMCs, the TCR library was made from it. This sample also appeared in a second study, on T cells in Graves' hyperthyroidism and ophthalmopathy.

Source: peripheral blood mononuclear cells (PBMCs), taken at new diagnosis, from a patient treated with antithyroid drugs. The receptor set was obtained from a middle-aged woman with Graves disease.

The DNA for the CDR3 is TGTGCCAGCAGATCCTACAGGGAAGGCTCCGAGCAGTACTTC. Translated: CASRSYREGSEQYF. The rearrangement uses TRBV6-2 or TRBV6-3 and TRBJ2-7, with D perhaps matching TRBD1 (6 bases). Between the trimmed V and J ends, which lost 6 bases and 6 bases, there was a span of 18 bases. Germline V CDR1 and CDR2: MNHEY, SVGEGT. CDR3 length: 14 amino acids.

The chain uses TRBV2 and TRBJ2-1; TRBD1 is a possible D gene (5 bases). The J call may not be correct, given that the DNA end is closer to TRBJ2-5. This CDR3 region has 13 residues. Germline values: CDR1 SNHLY, CDR2 FYNNEI. The CDR3 coding sequence is TGTGCCAGCAGTGTCAGCAGGGAAGAGACCCAGTACTTC. It translates to CASSVSREETQYF.

Only a few counts were recorded for this clonotype. The V gene is TRBV9, the J gene TRBJ2-4; 8 bases align to TRBD1. Trimming cost V 3 bases and J 7 bases; bases outside gene matches: 0. In germline, CDR1 is SGDLS, CDR2 YYNGEE. The CDR3 covers 12 residues. DNA of the CDR3: TGTGCCAGCAGCGACAGGGGGAACATTCAGTACTTC. Protein: CASSDRGNIQYF.